The clone carrying this T cell receptor beta chain came up many times. Its antigen is unknown. Germline is not matched at one junction end, which may reflect a read error. Constant-segment primers served in 5'RACE that generated TCR alpha and TCR beta cDNA libraries bearing sample barcodes and UMIs. TCRdb reprocessed the 5' RACE reads with MiXCR, giving one entry per CDR3 protein. The sample carries 400,000 or so distinct CDR3 sequences, around 20% recorded once. The CDR3 length is 13 residues. The data stem from a study of T-cell memory formation after mild COVID-19. Study-wide background: TCR clusters were mostly confined to one donor each. Study-wide findings and caveats: SARS-CoV-2 specificity was not confirmed for second-wave clones peaking on day 37. Memory from before infection featured some responding clones, which suggests cross-reactive memory joined.

The TCR sequence derives from an adult woman who had mild COVID-19 (a few samples of this study predate the infection). Cell type and time point are not known. Sequencing used PBMCs or a T cell subset sorted from them (not recorded which). J is TRBJ2-1 and V is TRBV12-3 or TRBV12-4, with 9 bases aligning to TRBD2. The CDR3 loop is CASSSSFPGLAYF. The CDR3 DNA follows: TGTGCCAGCAGTTCCTCCTTCCCGGGACTAGCCTACTTC.